The 30 T cell receptor beta chains presented below share a single source sample, sequenced in a study of identical twins. Using its own MiXCR run on the 5' RACE reads, TCRdb lists one record per CDR3 protein. Counted here are 450,000 or so distinct CDR3 sequences, roughly an eighth occurring once; the ten biggest clones make up 0.8% to 1%. This sample was shared with a second study, whose subject was yellow fever vaccine responses in identical twins.

Material for sequencing was CD4+ T cells sorted from blood. The source of these receptors is a woman between 18 and 30 years old in good health.

This clonotype was seen more than once but under ten times. The V and J genes are TRBV15 and TRBJ2-1, with a weak D call TRBD2 (5 bases). CDR1 and CDR2 from the germline V gene are LNHNV and YYDKDF (reference sequence). The CDR3 loop spans 15 amino acids. V was shortened by 3 bases and J by 6 bases, with 15 bases between the two germline ends. CDR3 region: CATSSPGWFLNEQFF. The DNA of the CDR3 is TGTGCCACCAGCAGCCCGGGGTGGTTCCTCAATGAGCAGTTCTTC.

The chain joins TRBV3-1 to TRBJ1-1; D ambiguous. From germline, CDR1 is LGHDT and CDR2 YNNKEL (reference sequence). Deletions cut 0 bases from V and 9 bases from J, with 5 bases between. The CDR3 spans 11 residues. CDR3 coding DNA: TGTGCCAGCAGCCAAGAAGAGCAAGCTTTCTTT. It codes for CASSQEEQAFF.

The genes are TRBV6-1 and TRBJ2-7; 9 bases map to TRBD1. The junction had 7 bases not matched to a gene; V was cut back by 8 bases and J by 2 bases. Germline CDR1 is MNHNS and CDR2 is SASEGT. This CDR3 spans 14 amino acids. Here the CDR3 DNA reads TGTGCCAGCGCCTTTGGACAGGGGCCCTACGAGCAGTACTTC. It codes for CASAFGQGPYEQYF.

The genes are TRBV20-1 and TRBJ2-1; D perhaps matches TRBD2 (6 bases). The V end lost 3 bases, the J end lost 5 bases, and 11 bases lay between the germline ends. This CDR3 has 13 residues. Germline V gene lookup returns CDR1 DFQATT and CDR2 SNEGSKA (reference sequence). This CDR3 reads CSASGSDHNEQFF. CDR3 DNA sequence: TGCAGTGCTAGCGGGAGTGATCACAATGAGCAGTTCTTC.

The J gene is TRBJ2-1, the V gene TRBV7-3; D gene uncertain. The CDR3 has 13 amino acids. V was pared by 1 base and J by 7 bases, with 8 bases between. CDR1 and CDR2 from the germline V gene are SGHTA and FQGTGA. The CDR3 here is CASSLITANEQFF. The CDR3 DNA reads TGTGCCAGCAGCTTAATCACGGCAAATGAGCAGTTCTTC. The complete variable domain, with remaining parts taken from reference TRBV7-3 and TRBJ2-1, reads GAGVSQTPSNKVTEKGKYVELRCDPISGHTALYWYRQSLGQGPEFLIYFQGTGAADDSGLPNDRFFAVRPEGSVSTLKIQRTERGDSAVYLCASSLITANEQFFGPGTRLTVL.

This clonotype was picked up a small number of times. This chain joins TRBV6-1 and TRBJ2-7; TRBD1 matches 7 bases. CDR1 is MNHNS, CDR2 SASEGT, per germline. CDR3 length equals 16 residues. With 5 bases clipped from V and 5 bases from J, the junction kept 15 bases outside the gene matches. The CDR3 region has the DNA TGTGCCAGCAGTACAACCAAGACAGGGACGGTCGACGAGCAGTACTTC. This sequence encodes CASSTTKTGTVDEQYF.

This clonotype was detected many times. The chain carries TRBV5-1 and TRBJ1-4; maybe TRBD1 (6 bases). Per the germline V gene, CDR1 is SGHRS and CDR2 is YFSETQ. V was shortened by 3 bases and J by 5 bases, with 11 bases between the two germline ends. The CDR3 consists of 14 residues. For the CDR3, the DNA is TGCGCCAGCAGCTGGACAGCAAGAAATGAAAAACTGTTTTTT. This gives the protein CASSWTARNEKLFF.

In this sample, this clonotype turned up a few times. The gene calls are TRBV20-1 and TRBJ2-7; TRBD1 matches 10 bases. With 1 base clipped from V and 4 bases from J, the junction kept 4 bases outside the gene matches. Germline values: CDR1 DFQATT, CDR2 SNEGSKA (reference sequence). CDR3 length: 14 residues. The CDR3 DNA is TGCAGTGCTAGAGTGGGACAGGGGATTTACGAGCAGTACTTC. Encoded protein: CSARVGQGIYEQYF.

On this clonotype: A much larger clone lies a single base off, so this may be a read error. V gene TRBV12-3 or TRBV12-4 combines with J gene TRBJ2-2; perhaps TRBD2 as D (5 bases). The CDR3 runs to 17 residues. V dropped 3 bases and J dropped 4 bases, with 18 bases sitting between them. The CDR3 spells CASSFSGIGRGTGELFF. CDR3 nucleotide sequence: TGTGCCAGCAGTTTCAGCGGTATAGGTCGCGGCACCGGGGAGCTGTTTTTT.

The chain carries TRBV5-1 and TRBJ2-5, with TRBD1 as a possible D gene (6 bases). From germline, CDR1 is SGHRS and CDR2 YFSETQ. The germline V and J ends were trimmed by 2 bases and 1 base, with 9 bases remaining between them. This CDR3 contains 14 residues. The CDR3 loop reads CASSFGQFQETQYF. The CDR3 nucleotides are TGCGCCAGCAGCTTTGGACAGTTCCAAGAGACCCAGTACTTC.

This clonotype was detected only a few times. The rearrangement links TRBV4-1 to TRBJ2-1; D perhaps matches TRBD1 (6 bases). CDR1 is MGHRA, CDR2 YSYEKL, per germline. The CDR3 has 17 amino acids. V shed 6 bases and J shed 5 bases, with 23 bases lying between them. The CDR3 DNA is TGCGCCAGCAGAACACCCGGGACAAGGACATACCACAATGAGCAGTTCTTC. Its translation is CASRTPGTRTYHNEQFF.

This chain links TRBV6-1 with TRBJ1-2, with D hard to call. CDR1 and CDR2 (germline): MNHNS, SASEGT. V was pared by 7 bases and J by 0 bases, with 9 bases between. The CDR3 extends over 13 amino acids. The CDR3 region is CASIRNPNYGYTF. CDR3 in DNA: TGTGCCAGCATACGTAATCCTAACTATGGCTACACCTTC.

A few counts support this clonotype. The chain combines TRBV7-2 with TRBJ2-2, with 12 positions matching TRBD2. Looked up from germline, CDR1 is SGHTA and CDR2 is FQGNSA. The CDR3 is 17 residues long. The trim removed 0 bases at V and 5 bases at J, leaving 4 bases unmatched. The CDR3 loop reads CASSLAPGTSGTGELFF. The CDR3 DNA is TGTGCCAGCAGCTTAGCTCCTGGGACTAGCGGGACCGGGGAGCTGTTTTTT. The full variable domain, with the rest looked up from reference TRBV7-2 and TRBJ2-2, is GAGVSQSPSNKVTEKGKDVELRCDPISGHTALYWYRQSLGQGLEFLIYFQGNSAPDKSGLPSDRFSAERTGGSVSTLTIQRTQQEDSAVYLCASSLAPGTSGTGELFFGEGSRLTVL.

This clonotype was observed a handful of times. The J gene is TRBJ2-5, the V gene TRBV28; unclear D gene. V was cut by 6 bases and J by 7 bases, with 15 bases left in between. Germline CDR1 and CDR2: MDHEN and SYDVKM. The CDR3 covers 13 residues. CDR3 nucleotides: TGTGCCAGCAGCAAAACACCCTCTCGGACCCAGTACTTC. Translated: CASSKTPSRTQYF.

The chain joins TRBV20-1 to TRBJ2-5; D assignment may be TRBD1 or TRBD2 (6 bases each). In germline, CDR1 is DFQATT, CDR2 SNEGSKA (reference sequence). Trimming took 7 bases from V and 2 from J, leaving 17 bases between them. The CDR3 has 14 amino acids. Here the CDR3 reads CSGIVTGAQETQYF. The CDR3 coding sequence is TGCAGTGGGATAGTAACGGGGGCTCAAGAGACCCAGTACTTC.

CDR3 sequence: CASSLSGGASGEQFF. CDR3 in DNA: TGTGCCAGCAGTTTGTCAGGGGGCGCCTCGGGGGAGCAGTTCTTC. This chain connects TRBV12-3 or TRBV12-4 to TRBJ2-1, with TRBD1 matching 8 bases. This CDR3 has 15 amino acids. J gave up 10 bases and V 3 bases, and 11 bases lay outside the gene matches.

V gene TRBV5-1 combines with J gene TRBJ2-5, with D maybe TRBD1 (6 bases). Trimming took 0 bases from V and 7 from J, leaving 28 bases between them. CDR1 is SGHRS and CDR2 is YFSETQ in the germline V gene. This CDR3 spans 19 amino acids. The CDR3 region has the DNA TGCGCCAGCAGCTTGGCCTCGGCAGGGGCCGCCCCAACGATGAGGACCCAGTACTTC. This translates into CASSLASAGAAPTMRTQYF.

This chain connects TRBV12-3 or TRBV12-4 to TRBJ2-1; TRBD2 matches at 13 bases. The CDR3 contains 19 residues. Trimming took 3 bases from V and 4 from J; bases not matched to a gene: 12. The CDR3 here is CASSFGSKGLAGAYNEQFF. For the CDR3, the DNA is TGTGCCAGCAGTTTTGGGTCGAAAGGACTAGCGGGGGCATACAATGAGCAGTTCTTC.

This clonotype was found once. A much more abundant neighbour one base away suggests this may be a read error. The chain links TRBV20-1 to TRBJ2-3; TRBD2 aligns across 12 bases. The CDR3 is 16 amino acids. Germline CDR1 DFQATT, CDR2 SNEGSKA (reference sequence). This CDR3 reads CCARTLAGGPADTQYF. CDR3 bases: TGCTGTGCTAGGACTCTAGCGGGAGGGCCAGCGGATACGCAGTATTTT.

The chain carries TRBV7-2 and TRBJ2-7; no clear D. The CDR3 loop spans 15 amino acids. Germline V gene sequence: CDR1 SGHTA, CDR2 FQGNSA. Trimming took off 6 bases at V and 1 base at J, with 16 bases between the two ends. The CDR3 loop is CASSPAVVSSYEQYF. The CDR3, as DNA: TGTGCCAGCAGTCCGGCGGTAGTTAGTTCCTACGAGCAGTACTTC.

The J gene is TRBJ2-1, the V gene TRBV11-2, with a possible D match to TRBD2 (5 bases). CDR1 is SGHAT, CDR2 FQNNGV, per germline. The CDR3 runs to 15 residues. Trimming removed 6 bases from V and 6 bases from J, with 18 bases in between. CDR3 in DNA: TGTGCCAGCAGAGTAGCAAGAGGGAATGGCAATGAGCAGTTCTTC. Translation: CASRVARGNGNEQFF.

Many counts were recorded for this clonotype. The V gene is TRBV7-9, the J gene TRBJ2-1; no clear D gene. V was pared by 2 bases and J by 8 bases, with 10 bases between. The CDR3 totals 13 residues. The germline V gene has CDR1 SEHNR and CDR2 FQNEAQ (reference sequence). CDR3 in DNA: TGTGCCAGCAGCTTAACTGGTGCGCATGAGCAGTTCTTC. Amino acids: CASSLTGAHEQFF.

This clonotype turned up a few times. The gene calls are TRBV6-6 and TRBJ2-5; D is uncertain. Germline V gene sequence: CDR1 MNHNY, CDR2 SVGAGI (reference sequence). The CDR3 spans 12 residues. Trimming pared 2 bases from V and 5 bases from J, leaving 6 bases between. CDR3 coding DNA: TGTGCCAGCAGTTACCCCACGGAGACCCAGTACTTC. Its protein is CASSYPTETQYF.

The V gene is TRBV28, the J gene TRBJ2-3, with TRBD2 identical over 8 bases. Germline V gene lookup returns CDR1 MDHEN and CDR2 SYDVKM. The V gene end was trimmed by 6 bases and the J gene end by 3 bases; junction bases not matched to a gene: 8. The CDR3 contains 15 residues. This chain's CDR3 is CASSGFSGATDTQYF. The CDR3 bases are TGTGCCAGCAGCGGCTTTAGCGGGGCTACAGATACGCAGTATTTT.

The V and J genes are TRBV3-1 and TRBJ2-5, with 9 bases fitting TRBD2. Per germline, CDR1 LGHDT and CDR2 YNNKEL (reference sequence). The J segment lost 2 bases and the V segment lost 0 bases, leaving 7 bases of the junction unmatched. The CDR3 runs 17 residues. CDR3 loop: CASSQEIKRGVQETQYF. The CDR3 nucleotides read TGTGCCAGCAGCCAAGAGATCAAGCGGGGGGTTCAAGAGACCCAGTACTTC.

The chain combines TRBV19 with TRBJ2-1; D not resolved. CDR1 LNHDA and CDR2 SQIVND come from the germline V gene (reference sequence). The CDR3 totals 11 residues. V was cut by 2 bases and J by 10 bases, with 6 bases left in between. The DNA of the CDR3 is TGTGCCAGTAGTATAAAAACGGAGCAGTTCTTC. It is translated as CASSIKTEQFF.

Many counts were recorded for this clonotype. This chain connects TRBV12-3 or TRBV12-4 to TRBJ2-2; D remains unclear. CDR3 length equals 14 residues. V gave up 6 bases and J gave up 4 bases, with 12 bases separating them. CDR3 region: CASRTDVGTGELFF. CDR3 nucleotide sequence: TGTGCCAGCAGGACGGACGTAGGCACCGGGGAGCTGTTTTTT.

This clonotype was seen a few times. J is TRBJ2-5 and V is TRBV6-5; D remains unclear. Germline assignment: CDR1 MNHEY and CDR2 SVGAGI. The V end was cut by 2 bases, the J end by 2 bases, with 9 bases between. The CDR3 length is 14 residues. The chain's CDR3 is CASSYRVPQETQYF. CDR3 in DNA: TGTGCCAGCAGTTACAGGGTACCGCAAGAGACCCAGTACTTC.

This chain uses TRBV6-6 with TRBJ2-5, with a tentative D call TRBD2 (6 bases). The V gene lost 8 bases and the J gene lost 4 bases, with 17 bases spanning the gap. The CDR3 loop spans 14 amino acids. In germline, CDR1 is MNHNY, CDR2 SVGAGI (reference sequence). The CDR3 region is CASAGGGGIETQYF. The CDR3 DNA reads as TGTGCCAGCGCGGGTGGTGGGGGGATAGAGACCCAGTACTTC.

In its sample, this clonotype was seen many times. V usage is TRBV15 and J usage is TRBJ2-7, with D perhaps matching TRBD1 (6 bases). The CDR3 extends over 14 amino acids. CDR1 and CDR2 (germline): LNHNV, YYDKDF (reference sequence). The germline V and J ends were trimmed by 10 bases and 4 bases, with 20 bases remaining between them. The CDR3 region is CAKQQGQAIYEQYF. Here the CDR3 DNA reads TGTGCCAAACAGCAGGGGCAGGCGATTTACGAGCAGTACTTC.